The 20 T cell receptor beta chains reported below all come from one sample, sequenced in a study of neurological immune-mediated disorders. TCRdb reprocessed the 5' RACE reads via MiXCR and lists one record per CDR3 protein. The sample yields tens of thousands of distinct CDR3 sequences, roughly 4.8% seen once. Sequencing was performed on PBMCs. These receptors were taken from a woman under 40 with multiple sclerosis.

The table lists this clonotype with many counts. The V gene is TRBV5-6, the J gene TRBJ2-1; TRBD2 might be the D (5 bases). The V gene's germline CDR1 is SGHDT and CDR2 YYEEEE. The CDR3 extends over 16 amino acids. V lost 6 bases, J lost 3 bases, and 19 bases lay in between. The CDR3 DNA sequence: TGTGCCAGCATCTCGCGCCCCGACTACGTCTACAATGAGCAGTTCTTC. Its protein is CASISRPDYVYNEQFF.

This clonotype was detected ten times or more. The CDR3 protein is CASSYSTMNEQFF. CDR3 DNA: TGTGCCAGCAGTTACTCGACGATGAATGAGCAGTTCTTC. The chain employs TRBV6-6 and TRBJ2-1, with no clear D. Trimming took off 0 bases at V and 7 bases at J, with 7 bases between the two ends. The CDR3 is 13 residues long. CDR1 is MNHNY, CDR2 SVGAGI, per germline (reference sequence).

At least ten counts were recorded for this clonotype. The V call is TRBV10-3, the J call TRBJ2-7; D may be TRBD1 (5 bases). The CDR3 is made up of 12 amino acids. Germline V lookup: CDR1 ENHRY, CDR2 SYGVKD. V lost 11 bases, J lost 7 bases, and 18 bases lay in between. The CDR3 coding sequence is TGTGCCCCAGCGATTGGGGCGCGTGAGCAGTACGTC. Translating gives CAPAIGAREQYV.

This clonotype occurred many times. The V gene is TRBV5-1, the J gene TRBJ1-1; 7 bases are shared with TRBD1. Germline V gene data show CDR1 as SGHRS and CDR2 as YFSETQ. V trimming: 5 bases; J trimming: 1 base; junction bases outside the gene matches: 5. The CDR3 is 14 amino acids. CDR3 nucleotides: TGCGCCAGCAGTTCGGGACAGAGGAACACTGAAGCTTTCTTT. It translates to CASSSGQRNTEAFF.

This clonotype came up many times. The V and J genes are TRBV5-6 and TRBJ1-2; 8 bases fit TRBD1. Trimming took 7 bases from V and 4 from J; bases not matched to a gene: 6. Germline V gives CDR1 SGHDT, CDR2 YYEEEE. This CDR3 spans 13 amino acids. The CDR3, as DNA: TGTGCCAGCGAACAGACAGGGGCCTATGGCTACACCTTC. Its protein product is CASEQTGAYGYTF. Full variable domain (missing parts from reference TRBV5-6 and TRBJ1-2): DAGVTQSPTHLIKTRGQQVTLRCSPKSGHDTVSWYQQALGQGPQFIFQYYEEEERQRGNFPDRFSGHQFPNYSSELNVNALLLGDSALYLCASEQTGAYGYTFGSGTRLTVV.

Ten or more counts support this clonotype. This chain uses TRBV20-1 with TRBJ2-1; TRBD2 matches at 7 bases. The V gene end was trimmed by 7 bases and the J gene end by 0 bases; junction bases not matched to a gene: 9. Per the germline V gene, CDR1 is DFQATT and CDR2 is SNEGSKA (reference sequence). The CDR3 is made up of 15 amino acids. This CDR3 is CSGEVGGFSYNEQFF. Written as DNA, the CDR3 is TGCAGTGGGGAGGTGGGGGGGTTCTCCTACAATGAGCAGTTCTTC.

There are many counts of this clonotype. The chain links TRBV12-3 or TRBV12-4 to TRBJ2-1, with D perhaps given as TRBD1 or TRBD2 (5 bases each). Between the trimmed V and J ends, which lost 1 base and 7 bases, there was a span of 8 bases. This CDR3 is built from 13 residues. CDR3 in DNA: TGTGCCAGCAGTTTAGGTTGGGGGAATGAGCAGTTCTTC. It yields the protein CASSLGWGNEQFF.

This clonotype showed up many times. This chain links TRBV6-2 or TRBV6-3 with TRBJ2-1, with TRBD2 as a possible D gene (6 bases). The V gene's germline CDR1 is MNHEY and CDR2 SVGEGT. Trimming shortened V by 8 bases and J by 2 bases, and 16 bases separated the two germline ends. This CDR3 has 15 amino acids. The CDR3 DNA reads TGTGCCAGCGGGAAAGCTAGCGTCCCCTACAATGAGCAGTTCTTC. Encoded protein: CASGKASVPYNEQFF.

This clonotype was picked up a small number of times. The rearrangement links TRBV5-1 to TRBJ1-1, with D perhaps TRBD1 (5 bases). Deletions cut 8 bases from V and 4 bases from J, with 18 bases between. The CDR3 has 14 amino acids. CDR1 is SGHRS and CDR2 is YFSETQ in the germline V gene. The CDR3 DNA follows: TGCGCCAGTTCCCAAGGGGTTGGCGGCACTGAAGCTTTCTTT. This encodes CASSQGVGGTEAFF. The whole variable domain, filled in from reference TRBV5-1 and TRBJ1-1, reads KAGVTQTPRYLIKTRGQQVTLSCSPISGHRSVSWYQQTPGQGLQFLFEYFSETQRNKGNFPGRFSGRQFSNSRSEMNVSTLELGDSALYLCASSQGVGGTEAFFGQGTRLTVV.

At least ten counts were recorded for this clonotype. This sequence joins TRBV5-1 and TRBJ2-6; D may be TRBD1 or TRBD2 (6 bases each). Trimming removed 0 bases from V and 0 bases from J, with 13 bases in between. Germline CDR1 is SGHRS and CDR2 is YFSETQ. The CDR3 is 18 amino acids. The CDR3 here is CASSLAGGRSSGANVLTF. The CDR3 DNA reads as TGCGCCAGCAGCTTGGCCGGGGGCAGGAGCTCTGGGGCCAACGTCCTGACTTTC. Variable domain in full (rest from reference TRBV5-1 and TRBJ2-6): KAGVTQTPRYLIKTRGQQVTLSCSPISGHRSVSWYQQTPGQGLQFLFEYFSETQRNKGNFPGRFSGRQFSNSRSEMNVSTLELGDSALYLCASSLAGGRSSGANVLTFGAGSRLTVL.

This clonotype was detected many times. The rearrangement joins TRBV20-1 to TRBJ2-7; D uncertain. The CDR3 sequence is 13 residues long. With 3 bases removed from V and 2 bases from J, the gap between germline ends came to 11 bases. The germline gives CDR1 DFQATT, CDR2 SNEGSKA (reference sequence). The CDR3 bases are TGCAGTGCTAGTGGTGAGAGCACCTACGAGCAGTACTTC. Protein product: CSASGESTYEQYF.

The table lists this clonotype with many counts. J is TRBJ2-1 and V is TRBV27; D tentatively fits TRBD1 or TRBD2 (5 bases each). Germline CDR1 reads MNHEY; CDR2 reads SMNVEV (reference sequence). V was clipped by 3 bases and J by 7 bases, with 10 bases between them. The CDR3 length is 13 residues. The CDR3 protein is CASSLNEGNEQFF. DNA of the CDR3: TGTGCCAGCAGTTTGAATGAGGGGAATGAGCAGTTCTTC.

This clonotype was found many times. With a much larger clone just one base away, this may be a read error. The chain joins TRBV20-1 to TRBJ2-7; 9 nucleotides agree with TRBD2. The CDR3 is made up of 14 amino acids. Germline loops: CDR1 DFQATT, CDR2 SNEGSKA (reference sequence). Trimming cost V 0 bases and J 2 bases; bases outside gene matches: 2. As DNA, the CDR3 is TGCAGTGCTAGAGAGGCGGGAGGGCCCTACGAGCAGTACTTC. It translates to CSAREAGGPYEQYF.

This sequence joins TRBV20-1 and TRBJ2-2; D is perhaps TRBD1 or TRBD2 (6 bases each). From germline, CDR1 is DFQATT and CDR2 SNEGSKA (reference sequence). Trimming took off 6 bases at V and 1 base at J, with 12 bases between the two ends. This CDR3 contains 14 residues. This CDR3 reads CSAYAGQNTGELFF. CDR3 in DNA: TGCAGTGCGTACGCGGGACAGAACACCGGGGAGCTGTTTTTT.

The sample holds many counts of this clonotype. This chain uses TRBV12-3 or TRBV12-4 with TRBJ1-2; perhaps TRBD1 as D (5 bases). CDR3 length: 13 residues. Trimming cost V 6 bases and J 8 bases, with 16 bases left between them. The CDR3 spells CASSPRGNQGYTF. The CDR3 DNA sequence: TGTGCCAGCAGCCCCCGGGGGAACCAGGGCTACACCTTC.

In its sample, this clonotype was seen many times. CDR3 amino acids: CASSDRVGLETQYF. The DNA for the CDR3 is TGTGCCAGCAGTGACAGGGTAGGGTTGGAGACCCAGTACTTC. The chain uses TRBV6-6 and TRBJ2-5; 7 bases are a match to TRBD1. Germline V gene lookup returns CDR1 MNHNY and CDR2 SVGAGI (reference sequence). Unmatched junction bases numbered 8, after V lost 5 bases and J lost 5 bases. There are 14 residues in the CDR3.

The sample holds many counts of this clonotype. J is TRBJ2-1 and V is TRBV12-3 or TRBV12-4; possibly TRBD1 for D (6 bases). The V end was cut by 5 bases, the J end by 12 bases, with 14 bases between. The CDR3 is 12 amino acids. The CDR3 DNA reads TGTGCCAGCAGTCCTACAGGGTTCAGGCAGTTCTTC. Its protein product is CASSPTGFRQFF.

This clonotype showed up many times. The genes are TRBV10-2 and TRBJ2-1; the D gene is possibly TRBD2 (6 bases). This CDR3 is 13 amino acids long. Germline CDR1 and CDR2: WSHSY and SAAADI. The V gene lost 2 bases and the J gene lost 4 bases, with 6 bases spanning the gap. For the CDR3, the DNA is TGCGCCAGCAGTGAGCGGGAGTACAATGAGCAGTTCTTC. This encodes CASSEREYNEQFF.

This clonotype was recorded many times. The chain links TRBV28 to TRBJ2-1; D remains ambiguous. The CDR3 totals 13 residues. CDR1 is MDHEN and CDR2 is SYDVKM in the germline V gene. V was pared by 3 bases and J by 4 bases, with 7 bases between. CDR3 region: CASSFSNYNEQFF. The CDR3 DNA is TGTGCCAGCAGTTTCTCCAATTACAATGAGCAGTTCTTC.

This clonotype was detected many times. CDR3 in DNA: TGTGCCAGCAGCTTAGAATTGCAGCCCCAGCATTTT. Encoded protein: CASSLELQPQHF. V usage is TRBV7-2 and J usage is TRBJ1-5; no reliable D call. The germline V and J ends were trimmed by 1 base and 7 bases, with 5 bases remaining between them. The CDR3 has 12 residues. The germline CDR1 and CDR2 sequences are SGHTA and FQGNSA.